Each of the 8 T cell receptor beta chains below was sequenced from the same sample in a study of cytomegalovirus exposure and HLA in healthy donors. Amplification used 60 Vbeta primers and 13 Jbeta primers. Repertoires were generated with immunoSEQ multiplex PCR, while TCRdb's copy carries only in-frame clones and drops some. The sample lists 100,000 to 150,000 clones; roughly 73% were seen once. Sequencing input: PBMCs. Receptors originate from a man between 60 and 70 years old in good health and CMV-seropositive.

The chain couples TRBV4-1 to TRBJ2-7, with 10 nucleotides matching TRBD1. Per the germline V gene, CDR1 is MGHRA and CDR2 is YSYEKL. The CDR3 extends over 15 amino acids. The ends lost 1 base at V and 4 bases at J; junction bases unmatched: 4. CDR3 nucleotide sequence: TGCGCCAGCAGCCAAGGCGGGACAGGGGTTTACGAGCAGTACTTC. Its translation: CASSQGGTGVYEQYF.

This chain uses TRBV6-1 with TRBJ1-1; 7 bases map to TRBD1. Germline-derived CDR1 and CDR2 are MNHNS and SASEGT. This CDR3 is built from 14 residues. V trimming: 5 bases; J trimming: 4 bases; junction bases outside the gene matches: 7. The CDR3 protein is CASSISQGGTEAFF. In DNA form, the CDR3 reads TGTGCCAGCAGTATTTCCCAGGGGGGCACTGAAGCTTTCTTT.

The rearrangement joins TRBV10-2 to TRBJ2-3; TRBD2 matches 8 bases. V shed 0 bases and J 5 bases; nucleotides not matched to a gene: 7. Looked up from germline, CDR1 is WSHSY and CDR2 is SAAADI. This CDR3 is built from 16 residues. The CDR3 loop is CASSESAAGARDTQYF. Here the CDR3 DNA reads TGCGCCAGCAGTGAGTCCGCAGCGGGGGCGAGAGATACGCAGTATTTT.

The gene calls are TRBV6-4 and TRBJ2-5; TRBD2 might be the D (6 bases). Trimming took 5 bases from V and 1 from J, leaving 8 bases between them. CDR1 is MRHNA, CDR2 SNTAGT, per germline. This CDR3 region has 13 residues. The CDR3 DNA reads TGTGCCAGCAGTCGGGACTCCCAAGAGACCCAGTACTTC. It encodes CASSRDSQETQYF.

This clone showed up just a few times. The rearrangement links TRBV14 to TRBJ2-5; D perhaps matches TRBD2 (6 bases). The CDR3 contains 13 residues. CDR1 is SGHDN, CDR2 FVKESK, per germline. V lost 1 base to trimming and J lost 5 bases, with 8 bases between them. CDR3 DNA sequence: TGTGCCAGCAGCCAAGTTCGGGGGGAGACCCAGTACTTC. As protein: CASSQVRGETQYF.

The chain uses TRBV6-5 and TRBJ2-7; D call uncertain. This CDR3 region has 13 residues. The V gene lost 6 bases and the J gene lost 4 bases, with 13 bases spanning the gap. The germline V gene has CDR1 MNHEY and CDR2 SVGAGI. Here the CDR3 DNA reads TGTGCCAGCAGAAAGAGCAGGTTATACGAGCAGTACTTC. Its translation is CASRKSRLYEQYF.

The CDR3 sequence is CASSLGTGDEQYF. The CDR3 DNA follows: TGTGCCAGCAGCTTAGGGACAGGTGACGAGCAGTACTTC. The rearrangement uses TRBV7-2 and TRBJ2-7, with TRBD1 identical over 7 bases. The V and J ends lost 1 base and 5 bases, in that order; junction bases with no gene match: 2. CDR3 size: 13 residues. Germline V gene sequence: CDR1 SGHTA, CDR2 FQGNSA.

This chain links TRBV7-8 with TRBJ2-1; TRBD2 aligns across 12 bases. The CDR3 is made up of 17 amino acids. The V and J ends lost 5 bases and 8 bases, in that order; junction bases with no gene match: 13. Germline V gives CDR1 SGHVS, CDR2 FQNEAQ. CDR3 amino acids: CASSSDLAGGPGYEQFF. The CDR3 nucleotides are TGTGCCAGCAGCAGCGACCTAGCGGGGGGGCCCGGTTATGAGCAGTTCTTC.